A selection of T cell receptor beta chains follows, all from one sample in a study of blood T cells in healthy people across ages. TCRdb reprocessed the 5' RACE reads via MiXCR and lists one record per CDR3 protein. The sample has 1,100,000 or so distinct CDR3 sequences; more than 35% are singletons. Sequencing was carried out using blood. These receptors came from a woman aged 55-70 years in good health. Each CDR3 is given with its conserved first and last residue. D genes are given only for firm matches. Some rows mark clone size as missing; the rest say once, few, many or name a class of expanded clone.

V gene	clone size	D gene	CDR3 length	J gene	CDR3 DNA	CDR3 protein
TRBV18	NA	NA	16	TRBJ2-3	TGTGCCAGCTCACCATACTACAGGACACACACAGATACGCAGTATTTT	CASSPYYRTHTDTQYF
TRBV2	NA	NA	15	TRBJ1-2	TGTGCCAGCAGTCACCGGGACGGAAATAACTATGGCTACACCTTC	CASSHRDGNNYGYTF
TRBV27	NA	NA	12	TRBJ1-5	TGTGCCAGCAGTGGGACGAATCAGCCCCAGCATTTT	CASSGTNQPQHF
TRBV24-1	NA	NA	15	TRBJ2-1	TGTGCCACCAAGGCCGGGACTGAGTCCTACAATGAGCAGTTCTTC	CATKAGTESYNEQFF
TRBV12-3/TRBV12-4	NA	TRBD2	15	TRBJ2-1	TGTGCCAGCAGTTTACGGGGGGAGTTTAGGGATGAGCAGTTCTTC	CASSLRGEFRDEQFF
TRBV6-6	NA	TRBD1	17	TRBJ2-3	TGTGCCAGCAGTTCCCTGGGACAGGGGGCGAGGACAGATACGCAGTATTTT	CASSSLGQGARTDTQYF
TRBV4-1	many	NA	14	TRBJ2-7	TGCGCCAGCAGCCAAGGGACAGTAACCTACGAGCAGTACTTC	CASSQGTVTYEQYF
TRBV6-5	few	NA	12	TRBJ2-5	TGTGCCAGCAGTTATATCGAGGGGACCCAGTACTTC	CASSYIEGTQYF
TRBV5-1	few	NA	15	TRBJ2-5	TGCGCCAGCAGCTTGGGGGCGGCGTACCAAGAGACCCAGTACTTC	CASSLGAAYQETQYF
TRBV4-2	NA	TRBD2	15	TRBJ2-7	TGTGCCAGCAGCCAAGAAACTAGCGCACACTACGAGCAGTACTTC	CASSQETSAHYEQYF
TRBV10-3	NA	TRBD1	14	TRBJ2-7	TGTGCCATCAGTGAAGGTCCGGGACAGTACGAGCAGTACTTC	CAISEGPGQYEQYF
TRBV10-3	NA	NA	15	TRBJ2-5	TGTGCCATCAGTGAGTTTCAGACTTCGGGAGAGACCCAGTACTTC	CAISEFQTSGETQYF
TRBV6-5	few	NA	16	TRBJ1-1	TGTGCCAGCAGTTCCTCATGGACGTTGGAGAACACTGAAGCTTTCTTT	CASSSSWTLENTEAFF
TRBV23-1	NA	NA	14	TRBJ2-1	TGCGCCACCGTGCGGGGAGATGAATACAATGAGCAGTTATTC	CATVRGDEYNEQLF
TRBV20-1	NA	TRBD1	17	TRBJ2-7	TGCAGTGCTAGACAAGGACAGGGGGCCATCAGCTCCTACGAGCAGTACTTC	CSARQGQGAISSYEQYF
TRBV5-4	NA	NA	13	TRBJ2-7	TGTGCCACGCAGGGGACCTCGGTGGCCGAGCAGTACTTC	CATQGTSVAEQYF
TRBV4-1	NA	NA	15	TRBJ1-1	TGCGCCAGCAGCCCGGACAGAAGCATGAACACTGAAGCTTTCTTT	CASSPDRSMNTEAFF
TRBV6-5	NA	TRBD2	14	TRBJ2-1	TGTGCCAGCAGGGGGACTAGCGGTCTCAATGAGCAGTTCTTC	CASRGTSGLNEQFF
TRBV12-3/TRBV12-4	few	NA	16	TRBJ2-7	TGTGCCAGCAGTTCCGGGACGGGGCGGAGGACCTACGAGCAGTACTTC	CASSSGTGRRTYEQYF
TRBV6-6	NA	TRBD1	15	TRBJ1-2	TGTGCCAGCAGCCGACGACAGGGGGCAAGGTATGGCTACACCTTC	CASSRRQGARYGYTF
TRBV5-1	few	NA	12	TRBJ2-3	TGCGCCAGCAGCGGGGCAAGCGGTACGCAGTATTTT	CASSGASGTQYF
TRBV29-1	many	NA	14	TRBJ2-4	TGCAGCGTTAGGGAAGCTTTAGCCAAAAACATTCAGTACTTC	CSVREALAKNIQYF
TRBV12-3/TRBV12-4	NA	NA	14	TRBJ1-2	TGTGCCAGCAGTTTAGTAAGCCAGACCTATGGCTACACCTTC	CASSLVSQTYGYTF
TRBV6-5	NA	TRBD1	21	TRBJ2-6	TGTGCCAGCAGTTACACTAGACAGGGGGCTTATCTTGGGTCTGGGGCCAACGTCCTGACTTTC	CASSYTRQGAYLGSGANVLTF
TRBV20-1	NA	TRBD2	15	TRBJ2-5	TGCAGTGCTAGAGCCCTAGCGGGAGAATTCGATGAGCAGTACTTC	CSARALAGEFDEQYF
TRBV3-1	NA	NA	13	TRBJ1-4	TGTGCCAGCAGCCAAGAAGGCTGGGAAAAACTGTTTTTT	CASSQEGWEKLFF
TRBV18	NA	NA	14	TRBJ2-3	TGTGCCAGCTCAGGCGGGACCCGCACAGATACGCAGTATTTT	CASSGGTRTDTQYF
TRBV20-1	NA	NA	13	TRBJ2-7	TGCAGTGCTAGACCCGACGGATCCTACGAGCAGTACTTC	CSARPDGSYEQYF
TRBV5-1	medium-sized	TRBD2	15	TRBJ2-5	TGCGCCAGCAGCTTTTCTAGCGGGTCGGGGGAGACCCAGTACTTC	CASSFSSGSGETQYF
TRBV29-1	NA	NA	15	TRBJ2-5	TGCAGCGTTGTAAGGCCTGTTGCCTTTCAAGAGACCCAGTACTTC	CSVVRPVAFQETQYF
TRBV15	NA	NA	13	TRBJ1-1	TGTGCCACCAGCAGCGGAGAGACCTTTGAAGCTTTCTTT	CATSSGETFEAFF
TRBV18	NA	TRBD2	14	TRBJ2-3	TGTGCCAGCTCACCACCACTAGCGGCAGATACGCAGTATTTT	CASSPPLAADTQYF
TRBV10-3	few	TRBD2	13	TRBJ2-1	TGTGCCACAGGGACTAGCCCCTCGGATGAGCAGTTCTTC	CATGTSPSDEQFF
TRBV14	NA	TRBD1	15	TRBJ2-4	TGTGCCAGCAGCCCGGGACAGGGCCCCGAAAACATTCAGTACTTC	CASSPGQGPENIQYF
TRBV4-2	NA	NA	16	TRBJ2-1	TGTGCCAGCAGCCAAGATATGAGTGCTGTCTACAATGAGCAGTTCTTC	CASSQDMSAVYNEQFF
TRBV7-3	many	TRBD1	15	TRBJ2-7	TGTGCCAGCAGCCTTTATGGGACAGGGGTCTACGAGCAGTACTTC	CASSLYGTGVYEQYF
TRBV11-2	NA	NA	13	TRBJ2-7	TGTGCCCCCGGTGTACATAGCTCCTACGAGCAGTACTTC	CAPGVHSSYEQYF
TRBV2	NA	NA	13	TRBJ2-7	TGTACCAGCAAGGAAGGCGGTTCCTACGAGCAGTACTTC	CTSKEGGSYEQYF
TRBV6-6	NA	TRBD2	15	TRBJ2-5	TGTGCCAGCAGCGCTACCCGGGGGGACCAAGAGACCCAGTACTTC	CASSATRGDQETQYF
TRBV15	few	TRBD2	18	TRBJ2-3	TGTGCCACCAGCAGAGCTAGGACTAGCCTTCGCGGGGCAGATACGCAGTATTTT	CATSRARTSLRGADTQYF
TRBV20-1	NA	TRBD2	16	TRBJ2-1	TGCAGTGCTAGAGATGGGGGCGGGAGGGGGATCAATGAGCAGTTCTTC	CSARDGGGRGINEQFF
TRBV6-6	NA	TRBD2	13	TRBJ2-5	TGTGCCAGCAGTACGGGGGGGGGAGAGACCCAGTACTTC	CASSTGGGETQYF
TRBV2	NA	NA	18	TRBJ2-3	TGTGCCAGCAGTGAAGGGGTTGGGGGCAGGCATAGCACAGATACGCAGTATTTT	CASSEGVGGRHSTDTQYF
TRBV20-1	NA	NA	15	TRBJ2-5	TGCAGTGCTAGCTCTACACGGGCAACCCAAGAGACCCAGTACTTC	CSASSTRATQETQYF
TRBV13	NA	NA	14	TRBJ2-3	TGTGCCAGCAGCCCCAGGCCCGGGGAGGATACGCAGTATTTT	CASSPRPGEDTQYF
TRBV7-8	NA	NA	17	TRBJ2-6	TGTGCCAGCAGCTTATGGGCAGGGGGGACTGGGGCCAACGTCCTGACTTTC	CASSLWAGGTGANVLTF
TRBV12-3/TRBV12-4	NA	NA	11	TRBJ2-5	TGTGCCAGCAGTGAAGGAGCGACCCAGTACTTC	CASSEGATQYF
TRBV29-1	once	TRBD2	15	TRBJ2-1	TGCAGCGTCCAAAGCGGGACTAGTCCCTACAATGAGCAGTTCTTC	CSVQSGTSPYNEQFF
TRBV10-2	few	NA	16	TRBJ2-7	TGCGCCAGCAGTGAGTCTCGCAGCGAACGATCCTACGAGCAGTACTTC	CASSESRSERSYEQYF
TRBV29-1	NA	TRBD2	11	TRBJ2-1	TGCAGCGTGGACGTCGCGGGAGTGGTGTTCTTC	CSVDVAGVVFF
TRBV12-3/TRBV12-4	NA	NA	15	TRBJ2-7	TGTGCCAGCAGGACCCAATTACAGGGACCCTACGAGCAGTACTTC	CASRTQLQGPYEQYF
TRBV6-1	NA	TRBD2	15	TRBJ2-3	TGTGCCAGCACCCCGCAGACTAGCGTCCCAGATACGCAGTATTTT	CASTPQTSVPDTQYF
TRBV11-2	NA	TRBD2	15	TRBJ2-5	TGTGCCAGCAGCCAGGGACTAGCGGGGTCAAATGAGCAGTACTTC	CASSQGLAGSNEQYF
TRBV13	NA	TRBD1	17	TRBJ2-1	TGTGCCAGCCGCACCCGAACCGGGACAGGAATCTACAATGAGCAGTTCTTC	CASRTRTGTGIYNEQFF
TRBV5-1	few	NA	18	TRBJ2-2	TGCGCCAGCAGCTGGGCCCGTAGTGGTCCGGGGGACACCGGGGAGCTGTTTTTT	CASSWARSGPGDTGELFF
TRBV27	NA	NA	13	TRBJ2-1	TGTGCCAGCAGAAGGGCCAGCTACAATAAGCAGTTCTTC	CASRRASYNKQFF
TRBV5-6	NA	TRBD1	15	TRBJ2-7	TGTGCCAGCAGCTTGCCGGACAGGGGGTCCTCGGAGCAGTACTTC	CASSLPDRGSSEQYF